These T cell receptor beta chains were read from a single sample in a study of T-cell memory formation after mild COVID-19. TCRdb ran MiXCR on the 5' RACE reads and lists one entry per CDR3 protein. The top ten clones hold 7.5% to 10% of a sample with about 430,000 distinct CDR3 sequences, more than 20% of them seen once. The sample comprised PBMCs or a T cell subset sorted from them (not recorded which). These receptors were obtained from an adult woman who had mild COVID-19 (a few samples of this study predate the infection). Cell type and time point are not known. Each CDR3 is given with its conserved first and last residue. D genes are given only for firm matches. Expanded clones are given a class, and other clones once, few, many or no size at all.

V gene	clone size	J gene	D gene	CDR3 protein	CDR3 DNA
TRBV12-3/TRBV12-4	-	TRBJ2-7	-	CASSFGGNPYEQYF	TGTGCCAGCAGTTTTGGAGGGAACCCCTACGAGCAGTACTTC
TRBV6-5	-	TRBJ2-7	-	CASSTNPGTHSYEQYF	TGTGCCAGCAGCACCAACCCCGGGACGCACTCCTACGAGCAGTACTTC
TRBV12-3/TRBV12-4	once	TRBJ1-5	-	CASNLVGINQPQHF	TGTGCCAGCAATCTAGTGGGGATCAATCAGCCCCAGCATTTT
TRBV4-3	many	TRBJ2-6	-	CASSPSFSRLGGANVLTF	TGCGCCAGCAGCCCATCCTTCTCTCGGCTCGGGGGGGCCAACGTCCTGACTTTC
TRBV4-1	few	TRBJ1-6	TRBD1	CASSQDLGVYDRGHNSPLHF	TGCGCCAGCAGCCAAGATCTCGGCGTCTATGACAGGGGGCATAATTCACCCCTCCACTTT
TRBV11-2	-	TRBJ1-4	-	CASSLGENEKLFF	TGTGCCAGCAGCTTAGGAGAGAATGAAAAACTGTTTTTT
TRBV20-1	-	TRBJ1-2	-	CTTPEGDYGYTF	TGCACCACACCGGAAGGGGATTATGGCTACACCTTC
TRBV12-3/TRBV12-4	-	TRBJ1-1	-	CASSSSGRANTEAFF	TGTGCCAGCAGTAGTTCGGGACGGGCGAACACTGAAGCTTTCTTT
TRBV28	-	TRBJ2-5	-	CASSLSRLSQETQYF	TGTGCCAGCAGTTTATCCCGGCTTTCCCAAGAGACCCAGTACTTC
TRBV24-1	-	TRBJ2-1	TRBD2	CATSDLEASGSNEQFF	TGTGCCACCAGTGATCTGGAGGCTAGCGGGAGCAATGAGCAGTTCTTC
TRBV15	-	TRBJ2-7	-	CATSRGDGAYEQYF	TGTGCCACCAGCAGAGGGGACGGAGCCTACGAGCAGTACTTC
TRBV3-1	-	TRBJ2-3	TRBD2	CASSQEVAGGRTDTQYF	TGTGCCAGCAGCCAAGAGGTAGCGGGGGGACGCACAGATACGCAGTATTTT
TRBV7-8	-	TRBJ2-4	TRBD1	CASSPDRAKLAKNIQYF	TGTGCCAGCAGCCCCGACAGGGCGAAACTAGCCAAAAACATTCAGTACTTC
TRBV5-1	few	TRBJ2-1	-	CASSFYGGRNEQFF	TGCGCCAGCAGCTTTTACGGGGGGCGTAATGAGCAGTTCTTC
TRBV12-3/TRBV12-4	few	TRBJ1-5	-	CASSSRRAEVLPQHF	TGTGCCAGCAGTTCGAGACGGGCGGAAGTTTTGCCCCAGCATTTT
TRBV5-1	few	TRBJ2-7	TRBD1	CASSSGQPGSYEQYF	TGCGCCAGCAGCTCGGGACAGCCGGGTTCCTACGAGCAGTACTTC
TRBV10-3	-	TRBJ1-5	-	CAISDSSGNQPQHF	TGTGCCATCAGTGATTCCAGTGGGAATCAGCCCCAGCATTTT
TRBV6-5	few	TRBJ1-5	-	CASRLREGRNQPQHF	TGTGCCAGCAGACTCAGGGAGGGACGCAATCAGCCCCAGCATTTT
TRBV19	few	TRBJ1-1	TRBD1	CASSTITGGATEAFF	TGTGCCAGTAGTACCATCACAGGGGGAGCCACTGAAGCTTTCTTT
TRBV27	-	TRBJ2-7	-	CASSHRGGGAYEQYF	TGTGCCAGCAGTCACCGAGGAGGGGGGGCCTACGAGCAGTACTTC
TRBV6-4	-	TRBJ2-1	-	CASSVSGTGSYNEQFF	TGTGCCAGCAGTGTTTCGGGTACGGGCTCCTACAATGAGCAGTTCTTC
TRBV25-1	few	TRBJ2-4	-	CASSAAPPGVYF	TGTGCCAGCAGTGCCGCCCCCCCGGGAGTGTACTTC
TRBV29-1	few	TRBJ1-3	-	CSAEVGSGNTIYF	TGCAGCGCGGAGGTTGGGTCTGGAAACACCATATATTTT
TRBV11-2	-	TRBJ1-1	TRBD1	CASSSATGGWTEAFF	TGTGCCAGCAGCTCTGCGACAGGGGGCTGGACTGAAGCTTTCTTT
TRBV20-1	-	TRBJ1-1	TRBD1	CSARKYRGGSTEAFF	TGCAGTGCTAGGAAATACAGGGGTGGAAGCACTGAAGCTTTCTTT
TRBV6-5	-	TRBJ1-1	-	CASTGMNTEAFF	TGTGCCAGCACGGGGATGAACACTGAAGCTTTCTTT
TRBV4-2	few	TRBJ2-2	TRBD2	CASSRHVPGLAGGSTGELFF	TGTGCCAGCAGCCGTCATGTCCCGGGACTAGCGGGAGGAAGCACCGGGGAGCTGTTTTTT
TRBV6-2/TRBV6-3	-	TRBJ2-2	TRBD2	CASSFAGTSGRGAGELFF	TGTGCCAGCAGTTTCGCAGGGACTAGCGGGAGAGGTGCCGGGGAGCTGTTTTTT
TRBV7-6	-	TRBJ2-5	TRBD2	CASRPSGGAETQYF	TGTGCCAGCCGGCCGAGCGGGGGGGCAGAGACCCAGTACTTC
TRBV10-3	few	TRBJ2-2	-	CAISEWLNTGELFF	TGTGCCATCAGTGAGTGGCTAAACACCGGGGAGCTGTTTTTT
TRBV12-3/TRBV12-4	-	TRBJ2-1	-	CASSSSVLRHEQFF	TGTGCCAGCAGTAGCAGCGTCCTTCGGCATGAGCAGTTCTTC
TRBV10-2	-	TRBJ1-5	-	CASSRSGDQPQHF	TGCGCCAGCAGCCGCTCGGGAGATCAGCCCCAGCATTTT
TRBV3-1	few	TRBJ1-2	TRBD1	CASSHRGQGYGYTF	TGTGCCAGCAGCCACAGGGGGCAGGGCTATGGCTACACCTTC
TRBV7-3	-	TRBJ2-3	-	CASSLDRGADTQYF	TGTGCCAGCAGCTTGGATCGCGGGGCAGATACGCAGTATTTT
TRBV4-2	-	TRBJ2-7	TRBD1	CASSQGTGVNEQYF	TGTGCCAGCAGCCAAGGGACAGGGGTCAACGAGCAGTACTTC
TRBV20-1	few	TRBJ2-7	TRBD2	CSASGTSGRYEQYF	TGCAGTGCCTCCGGGACTAGCGGGAGATACGAGCAGTACTTC
TRBV6-6	-	TRBJ1-2	-	CASSYLTVDYGYTF	TGTGCCAGCAGTTACTTGACCGTCGACTATGGCTACACCTTC
TRBV6-5	-	TRBJ2-2	-	CATSRTGRAGELFF	TGTGCCACCTCTAGGACCGGGCGCGCCGGGGAGCTGTTTTTT
TRBV9	-	TRBJ1-3	-	CASSVTWEDSGNTIYF	TGTGCCAGCAGCGTTACTTGGGAGGATTCTGGAAACACCATATATTTT
TRBV4-1	-	TRBJ2-7	-	CASSQGLGGFYEQYF	TGCGCCAGCAGCCAAGGACTGGGGGGATTCTACGAGCAGTACTTC
TRBV6-5	-	TRBJ1-3	-	CASRPGGPGSGNTIYF	TGTGCCAGCAGACCTGGGGGGCCTGGCTCTGGAAACACCATATATTTT
TRBV29-1	few	TRBJ2-5	-	CSVPFVETQYF	TGCAGCGTTCCCTTCGTAGAGACCCAGTACTTC
TRBV20-1	-	TRBJ2-5	-	CSARQGRETQYF	TGCAGTGCTAGACAGGGCCGGGAGACCCAGTACTTC
TRBV24-1	-	TRBJ2-1	-	CATSETGSSYNEQFF	TGTGCCACCAGCGAAACAGGATCGTCCTACAATGAGCAGTTCTTC
TRBV6-1	-	TRBJ2-3	-	CASSEYGGSTDTQYF	TGTGCCAGCAGTGAATACGGTGGGAGCACAGATACGCAGTATTTT
TRBV7-9	-	TRBJ2-1	TRBD2	CASSFVAGGNEQFF	TGTGCCAGCAGCTTTGTAGCGGGAGGGAATGAGCAGTTCTTC
TRBV12-3/TRBV12-4	few	TRBJ2-7	TRBD2	CASSSGLALDF	TGTGCCAGCAGTTCCGGACTAGCGTTAGACTTC
TRBV29-1	many	TRBJ2-1	-	CSVEPEGSYNEQFF	TGCAGCGTTGAACCGGAAGGGTCCTACAATGAGCAGTTCTTC
TRBV24-1	-	TRBJ2-1	-	CATSEPGLGLQFF	TGTGCCACCAGTGAGCCGGGACTGGGCCTGCAGTTCTTC
TRBV4-1	-	TRBJ2-1	TRBD2	CASSQMGLAGVEQFF	TGCGCCAGCAGCCAAATGGGTCTAGCGGGAGTCGAGCAGTTCTTC
TRBV24-1	once	TRBJ2-1	TRBD1	CATRPNRGRSDNEQFF	TGTGCCACCAGGCCTAACAGGGGGCGTTCGGACAATGAGCAGTTCTTC
TRBV29-1	few	TRBJ2-7	TRBD2	CSVVSGNSYEQYF	TGCAGCGTTGTTAGCGGGAACTCCTACGAGCAGTACTTC
TRBV21-1	-	TRBJ1-1	-	CASSKKLGRGRNAFF	TGTGCCAGCAGCAAAAAGTTGGGTAGGGGGCGGAATGCTTTCTTT
TRBV28	-	TRBJ2-5	TRBD1	CASTQGQRETQYF	TGTGCCAGCACCCAGGGACAGAGGGAGACCCAGTACTTC
TRBV4-2	-	TRBJ2-3	-	CASSQAASGGTDTQYF	TGTGCCAGCAGCCAAGCGGCGAGCGGAGGCACAGATACGCAGTATTTT
TRBV5-1	few	TRBJ1-2	TRBD1	CASSLGGRDSYGYTF	TGCGCCAGCAGCTTGGGGGGACGGGACAGCTATGGCTACACCTTC
TRBV30	-	TRBJ1-1	-	CAWLGVLHTEAFF	TGTGCCTGGTTGGGGGTATTGCACACTGAAGCTTTCTTT
TRBV9	few	TRBJ2-3	-	CASSGSSVGTDTQYF	TGTGCCAGCAGCGGTTCTAGCGTAGGCACAGATACGCAGTATTTT